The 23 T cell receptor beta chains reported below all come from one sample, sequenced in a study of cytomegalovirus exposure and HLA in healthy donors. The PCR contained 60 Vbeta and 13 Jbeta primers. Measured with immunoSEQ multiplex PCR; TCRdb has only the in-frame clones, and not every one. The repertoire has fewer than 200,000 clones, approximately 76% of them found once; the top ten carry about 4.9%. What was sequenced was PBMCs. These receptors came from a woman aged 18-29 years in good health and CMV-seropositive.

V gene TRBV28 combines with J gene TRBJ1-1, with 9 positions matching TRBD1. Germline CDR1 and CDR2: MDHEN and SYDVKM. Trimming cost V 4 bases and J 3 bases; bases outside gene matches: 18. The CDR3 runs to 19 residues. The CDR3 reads CASSSLLRTGEPRDTEAFF. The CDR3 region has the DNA TGTGCCAGCAGTTCTCTACTACGGACAGGGGAGCCTAGAGACACTGAAGCTTTCTTT. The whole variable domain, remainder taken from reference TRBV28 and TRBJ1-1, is DVKVTQSSRYLVKRTGEKVFLECVQDMDHENMFWYRQDPGLGLRLIYFSYDVKMKEKGDIPEGYSVSREKKERFSLILESASTNQTSMYLCASSSLLRTGEPRDTEAFFGQGTRLTVV.

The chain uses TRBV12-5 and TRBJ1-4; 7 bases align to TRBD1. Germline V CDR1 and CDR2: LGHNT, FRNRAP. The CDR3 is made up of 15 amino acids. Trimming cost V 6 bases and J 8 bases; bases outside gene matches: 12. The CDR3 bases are TGTGCTAGTGGCCACGACGTGACAGGGCAAGAAAAACTGTTTTTT. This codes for CASGHDVTGQEKLFF.

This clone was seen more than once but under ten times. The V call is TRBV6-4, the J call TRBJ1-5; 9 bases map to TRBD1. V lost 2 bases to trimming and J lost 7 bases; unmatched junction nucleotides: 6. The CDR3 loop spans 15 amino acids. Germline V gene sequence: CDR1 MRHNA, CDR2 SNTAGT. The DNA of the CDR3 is TGTGCCAGCAGTGACGACGGGACAGGGACACAGCCCCAGCATTTT. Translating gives CASSDDGTGTQPQHF.

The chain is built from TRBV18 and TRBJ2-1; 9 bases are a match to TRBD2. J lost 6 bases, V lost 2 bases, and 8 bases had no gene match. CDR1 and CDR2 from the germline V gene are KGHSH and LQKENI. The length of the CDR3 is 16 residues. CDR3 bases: TGTGCCAGCTCACCAGTGAGGCTAGCGGGGATCAATGAGCAGTTCTTC. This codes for CASSPVRLAGINEQFF.

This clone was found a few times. The CDR3 sequence: CASSPVEGVYNEQFF. Written as DNA, the CDR3 is TGTGCCAGCAGCCCCGTCGAGGGGGTGTACAATGAGCAGTTCTTC. The rearrangement uses TRBV9 and TRBJ2-1, with a weak D call TRBD1 (6 bases). The CDR3 is made up of 15 amino acids. V was clipped by 4 bases and J by 4 bases, with 15 bases between them. CDR1 and CDR2 (germline): SGDLS, YYNGEE. The variable domain in full, completed from reference TRBV9 and TRBJ2-1, reads DSGVTQTPKHLITATGQRVTLRCSPRSGDLSVYWYQQSLDQGLQFLIQYYNGEERAKGNILERFSAQQFPDLHSELNLSSLELGDSALYFCASSPVEGVYNEQFFGPGTRLTVL.

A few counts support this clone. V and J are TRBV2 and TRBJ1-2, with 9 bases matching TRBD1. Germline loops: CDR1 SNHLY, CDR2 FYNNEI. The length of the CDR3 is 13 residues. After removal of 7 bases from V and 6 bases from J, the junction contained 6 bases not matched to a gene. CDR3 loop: CASTEDRGDGYTF. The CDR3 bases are TGTGCCAGCACCGAGGACAGGGGAGATGGCTACACCTTC.

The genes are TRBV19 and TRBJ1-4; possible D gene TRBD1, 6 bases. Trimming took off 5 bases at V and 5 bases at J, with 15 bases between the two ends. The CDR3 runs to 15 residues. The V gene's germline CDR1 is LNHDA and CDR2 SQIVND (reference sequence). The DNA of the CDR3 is TGTGCCAGTAGTCTCCGACAGGTCGAAAATGAAAAACTGTTTTTT. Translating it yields CASSLRQVENEKLFF. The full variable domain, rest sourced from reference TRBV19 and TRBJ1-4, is DGGITQSPKYLFRKEGQNVTLSCEQNLNHDAMYWYRQDPGQGLRLIYYSQIVNDFQKGDIAEGYSVSREKKESFPLTVTSAQKNPTAFYLCASSLRQVENEKLFFGSGTQLSVL.

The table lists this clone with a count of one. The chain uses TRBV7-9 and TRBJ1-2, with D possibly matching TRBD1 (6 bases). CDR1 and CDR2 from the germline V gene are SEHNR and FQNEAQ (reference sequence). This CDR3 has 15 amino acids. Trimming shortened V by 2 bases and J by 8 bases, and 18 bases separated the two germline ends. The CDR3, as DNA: TGTGCCAGCAGCTTAAATGGCCTTCTCACAGGGGGCTACACCTTC. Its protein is CASSLNGLLTGGYTF.

CDR3 in DNA: TGTGCCAGCAGTCCCGGGGGGGGGCCCGGAGACGAGCAGTACTTC. This translates into CASSPGGGPGDEQYF. V is TRBV6-5 and J is TRBJ2-7; TRBD2 matches 8 bases. V gave up 5 bases and J gave up 5 bases; unmatched junction bases: 11. CDR1 and CDR2 (germline): MNHEY, SVGAGI. There are 15 residues in the CDR3.

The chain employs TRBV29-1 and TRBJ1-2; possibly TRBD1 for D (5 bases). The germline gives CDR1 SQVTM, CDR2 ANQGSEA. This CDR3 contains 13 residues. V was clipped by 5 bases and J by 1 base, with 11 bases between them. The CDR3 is CSVPTDSNYGYTF. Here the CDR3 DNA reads TGCAGCGTTCCCACCGACAGTAACTATGGCTACACCTTC.

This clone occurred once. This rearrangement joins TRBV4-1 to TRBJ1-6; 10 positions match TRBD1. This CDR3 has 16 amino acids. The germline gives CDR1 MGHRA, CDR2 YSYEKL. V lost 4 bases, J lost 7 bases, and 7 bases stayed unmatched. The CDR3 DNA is TGCGCCAGCAGCCGCCGGGACAGGGGCCAGAATTCACCCCTCCACTTT. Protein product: CASSRRDRGQNSPLHF.

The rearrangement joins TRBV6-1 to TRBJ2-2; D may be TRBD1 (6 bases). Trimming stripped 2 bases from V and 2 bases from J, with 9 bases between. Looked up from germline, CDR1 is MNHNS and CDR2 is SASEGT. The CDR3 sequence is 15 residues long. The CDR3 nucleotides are TGTGCCAGCAGTGAACTCAGGGGTAACACCGGGGAGCTGTTTTTT. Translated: CASSELRGNTGELFF.

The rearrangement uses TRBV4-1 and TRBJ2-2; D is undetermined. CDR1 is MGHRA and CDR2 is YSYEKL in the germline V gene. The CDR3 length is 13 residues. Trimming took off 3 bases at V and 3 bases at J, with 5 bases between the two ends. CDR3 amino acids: CASSHGYTGELFF. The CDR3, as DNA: TGCGCCAGCAGCCACGGTTACACCGGGGAGCTGTTTTTT.

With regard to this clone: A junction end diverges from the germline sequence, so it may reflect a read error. The CDR3 nucleotides read TGTTCCAGCAGCCAGCAGGGTGTCGACGAGCAGTACTTC. As protein: CSSSQQGVDEQYF. The chain has TRBV7-9 and TRBJ2-7; a possible D gene is TRBD1 (5 bases). Per germline, CDR1 SEHNR and CDR2 FQNEAQ (reference sequence). There are 13 residues in the CDR3.

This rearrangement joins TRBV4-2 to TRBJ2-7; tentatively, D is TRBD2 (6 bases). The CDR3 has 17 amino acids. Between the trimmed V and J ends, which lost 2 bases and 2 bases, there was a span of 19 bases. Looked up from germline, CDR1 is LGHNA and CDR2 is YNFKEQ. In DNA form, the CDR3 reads TGTGCCAGCAGCCAAACCCGGGGGTCCCCCGGGGCCTACGAGCAGTACTTC. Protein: CASSQTRGSPGAYEQYF.

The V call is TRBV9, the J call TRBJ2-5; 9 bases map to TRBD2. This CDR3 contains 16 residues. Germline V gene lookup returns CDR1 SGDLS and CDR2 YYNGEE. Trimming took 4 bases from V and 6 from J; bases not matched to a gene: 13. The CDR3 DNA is TGTGCCAGCAGCATCACTGAACAGCGGGAGGAGAAGACCCAGTACTTC. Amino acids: CASSITEQREEKTQYF. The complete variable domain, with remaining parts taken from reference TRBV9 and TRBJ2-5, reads DSGVTQTPKHLITATGQRVTLRCSPRSGDLSVYWYQQSLDQGLQFLIQYYNGEERAKGNILERFSAQQFPDLHSELNLSSLELGDSALYFCASSITEQREEKTQYFGPGTRLLVL.

The chain's CDR3 is CASSIGPSGAQQYF. Here the CDR3 DNA reads TGTGCCAGTAGTATAGGGCCGAGCGGGGCCCAGCAGTACTTC. The V gene is TRBV19, the J gene TRBJ2-7; 7 bases map to TRBD2. J was trimmed by 8 bases and V by 1 base; bases with no gene match: 8. The CDR3 has 14 residues. CDR1 is LNHDA, CDR2 SQIVND, per germline (reference sequence).

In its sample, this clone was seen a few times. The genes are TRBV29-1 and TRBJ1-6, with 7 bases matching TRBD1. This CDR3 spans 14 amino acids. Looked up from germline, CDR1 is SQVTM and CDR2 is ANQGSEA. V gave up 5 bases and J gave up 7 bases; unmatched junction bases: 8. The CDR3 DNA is TGCAGCGTTTCTCGGGGACAGACAAATTCACCCCTCCACTTT. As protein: CSVSRGQTNSPLHF.

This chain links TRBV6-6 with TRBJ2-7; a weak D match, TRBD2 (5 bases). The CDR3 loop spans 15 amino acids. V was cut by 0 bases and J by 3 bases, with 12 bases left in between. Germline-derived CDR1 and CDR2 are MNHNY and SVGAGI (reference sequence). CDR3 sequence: CASSYSSRGIYEQYF. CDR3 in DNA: TGTGCCAGCAGTTACTCGAGTCGGGGAATCTACGAGCAGTACTTC.

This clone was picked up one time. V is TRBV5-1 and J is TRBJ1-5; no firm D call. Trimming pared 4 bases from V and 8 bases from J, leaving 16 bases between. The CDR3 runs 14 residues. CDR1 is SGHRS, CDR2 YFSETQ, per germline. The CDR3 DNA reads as TGCGCCAGCAGCCTGGACGGGGTGGGGAAGCCCCAGCATTTT. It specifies CASSLDGVGKPQHF.

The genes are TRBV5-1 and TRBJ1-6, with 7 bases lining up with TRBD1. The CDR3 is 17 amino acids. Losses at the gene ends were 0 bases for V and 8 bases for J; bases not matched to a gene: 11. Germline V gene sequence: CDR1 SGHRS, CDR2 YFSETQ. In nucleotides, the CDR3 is TGCGCCAGCAGCTTGGCCTCGAGACAGGGTGGGGATTCACCCCTCCACTTT. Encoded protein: CASSLASRQGGDSPLHF.

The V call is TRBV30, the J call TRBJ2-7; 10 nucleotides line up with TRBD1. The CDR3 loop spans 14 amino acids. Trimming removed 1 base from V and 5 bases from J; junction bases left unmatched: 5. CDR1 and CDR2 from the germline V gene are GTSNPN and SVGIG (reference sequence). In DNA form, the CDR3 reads TGTGCCTGGAGTGGGGACAGGGGAGCACACGAGCAGTACTTC. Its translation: CAWSGDRGAHEQYF.

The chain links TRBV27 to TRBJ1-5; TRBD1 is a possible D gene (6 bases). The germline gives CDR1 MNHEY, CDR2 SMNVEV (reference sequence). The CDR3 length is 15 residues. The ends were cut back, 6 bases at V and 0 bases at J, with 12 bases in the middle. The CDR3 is CASRGGGGSNQPQHF. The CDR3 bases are TGTGCCAGCAGAGGGGGAGGGGGTAGCAATCAGCCCCAGCATTTT.